This T cell receptor beta chain is from a study of shared clonotypes between healthy human individuals. Study information: A donor's plate count was three for CD4 naive and three for CD4 memory; CD8 naive had two and CD8 memory one. Study observations and caveats: Naive subsets generally had larger estimated richness than memory subsets.

V was pared by 6 bases and J by 6 bases, with 7 bases of the junction left unmatched. This CDR3 comprises 14 residues. In germline, CDR1 is MDHEN, CDR2 SYDVKM. The authors' processing: There were no quality scores in the junction-only immunoSEQ sequences, so filtering differed. The table came from immunoSEQ multiplex PCR; TCRdb's copy has only in-frame clones and leaves some out. For V, J and clone size, that table is used; D and trimming come from the DNA. Seen here are 1.5 million to 2.5 million clones, approximately 94% observed once, and the top ten hold 1.2%. CD8 cells classed as naive were CD45RO-negative and positively selected for CCR7, excluding terminally differentiated effector memory CD45RA+ cells. Donors comprised only Caucasian adults living in Nashville, Tennessee. Note on this clone: Its antigen is currently unknown. Other DNA sequences in this sample translate to the same CDR3.

The receptor was isolated from a man aged 18 to 30 in good health. The sequenced sample was naive CD8+ T cells sorted from blood. This chain uses TRBV28 with TRBJ1-4; TRBD1 matches at 7 bases. The CDR3 sequence is CASSQTGSDEKLFF. DNA for the CDR3: TGTGCCAGCAGCCAGACAGGGAGTGATGAAAAACTGTTTTTT.